The following is a TCR beta chain sequence with its context. The antigen is undetermined. TCRdb's copy holds only in-frame clones and misses some; the assay was immunoSEQ multiplex PCR. The sample shows about 77,000 clones, roughly 84% of them seen only once. The data were obtained in a study of OX40 agonist ivuxolimab in advanced cancers. Background on the study: Ivuxolimab, which patients received intravenously every 2 weeks, was dosed at 0.01 to 10 mg/kg. Partial responses were achieved by three patients, of whom one had hepatocellular carcinoma and two had cutaneous melanoma. Mean age 60 years, range about 20 to 90; 82.7% male.

The V and J ends lost 1 base and 7 bases respectively, with 14 bases between them. There are 15 residues in the CDR3. Germline V gene sequence: CDR1 LNHDA, CDR2 SQIVND (reference sequence). General study points: Partial responders at 0.1-3.0 mg/kg had among the lowest clonal expansion.

This TCR came from an adult with an advanced solid tumor such as melanoma, head and neck, liver or kidney cancer. Sequencing used CD4+ or CD8+ T cells sorted from blood, obtained in a trial of the OX40 agonist ivuxolimab. The chain couples TRBV19 to TRBJ1-5; TRBD1 might be the D (5 bases). CDR3 nucleotide sequence: TGTGCCAGTAGTATAGGGCAGGGAACAAACCAGCCCCAGCATTTT. Translated, it gives CASSIGQGTNQPQHF.